The 27 T cell receptor beta chains in this list originate from one sample, sequenced in a study of blood T cells in healthy people across ages. A second PCR, run for about 7 to 12 cycles, used a sample-barcoded 5' primer plus a J-beta primer mix. A single record per CDR3 protein comes from TCRdb applying MiXCR to the 5' RACE reads. The data show 500,000 to 600,000 distinct CDR3 sequences, approximately 30% seen once. The sequenced sample was blood. The receptors shown here come from a woman aged 70 to 79 in good health.

This clonotype has only a few counts. CDR3 region: CSARPPQGSQETQYF. The DNA for the CDR3 is TGCAGTGCTAGGCCCCCACAGGGGTCCCAAGAGACCCAGTACTTC. The chain uses TRBV20-1 and TRBJ2-5; 7 bases are a match to TRBD1. Germline V gene lookup returns CDR1 DFQATT and CDR2 SNEGSKA (reference sequence). Losses at the gene ends were 3 bases for V and 1 base for J; bases not matched to a gene: 8. The CDR3 has 15 residues.

This clonotype was picked up a small number of times. The chain links TRBV20-1 to TRBJ1-3; D remains ambiguous. The CDR3 sequence is 15 residues long. From germline, CDR1 is DFQATT and CDR2 SNEGSKA (reference sequence). Trimming left V 1 base short and J 4 bases short, with 14 bases between. CDR3 sequence (DNA): TGCAGTGCTAGAGGTCTGAAGGGTGCAGGAAACACCATATATTTT. Protein sequence: CSARGLKGAGNTIYF.

In regard to this clonotype: Compared with germline, one end of the junction differs, possibly owing to a read error. V and J are TRBV7-9 and TRBJ1-4; perhaps TRBD1 as D (6 bases). Germline values: CDR1 SEHNR, CDR2 FQNEAQ (reference sequence). The CDR3 covers 16 residues. The CDR3 region has the DNA TGCGCCAGCAGCTTAGACGGGGGCGGCCGGCAGGAAAAACTGTTTTTT. Its protein product is CASSLDGGGRQEKLFF.

To note about this clonotype: The final CDR3 position lacks the conserved phenylalanine or tryptophan, pointing to a likely read error. The chain combines TRBV6-2 or TRBV6-3 with TRBJ2-7; D is undetermined. The germline V gene encodes CDR1 MNHEY and CDR2 SVGEGT. V dropped 0 bases and J dropped 5 bases, with 5 bases sitting between them. This CDR3 is built from 12 residues. The CDR3 region is CASSYSAHEQYL. CDR3 bases: TGTGCCAGCAGTTACTCGGCCCACGAGCAGTACCTC.

This clonotype was counted between two and nine times. The V call is TRBV7-2, the J call TRBJ1-1, with D possibly matching TRBD1 (6 bases). V dropped 3 bases and J dropped 3 bases, with 8 bases sitting between them. The CDR3 has 13 residues. CDR1 and CDR2 from the germline V gene are SGHTA and FQGNSA. The CDR3 loop is CASSFGGYTEAFF. CDR3 coding DNA: TGTGCCAGCAGCTTTGGGGGCTACACTGAAGCTTTCTTT.

In its sample, this clonotype was seen a few times. The chain uses TRBV4-3 and TRBJ1-2; D perhaps matches TRBD1 (6 bases). Trimming took off 0 bases at V and 7 bases at J, with 15 bases between the two ends. Germline CDR1 reads LGHNA; CDR2 reads YSLEER. CDR3 length: 15 residues. The CDR3 region is CASSQDFRGGSGYTF. The CDR3 nucleotides read TGCGCCAGCAGCCAAGATTTCAGGGGCGGTTCTGGCTACACCTTC.

The chain carries TRBV5-1 and TRBJ1-1; D not resolved. Trimming cost V 4 bases and J 5 bases, with 18 bases left between them. The CDR3 totals 15 residues. Germline loops: CDR1 SGHRS, CDR2 YFSETQ. CDR3 region: CASSLDRMGGTEAFF. Here the CDR3 DNA reads TGCGCCAGCAGCCTCGATAGGATGGGAGGGACTGAAGCTTTCTTT.

This chain uses TRBV4-3 with TRBJ2-7; 8 bases agree with TRBD2. The J call may be in error: the DNA end matches TRBJ2-1 better. Looked up from germline, CDR1 is LGHNA and CDR2 is YSLEER. CDR3 length: 14 residues. CDR3 sequence reads: CASSQAGGLGEQFF. DNA for the CDR3: TGCGCCAGCAGCCAAGCGGGGGGGTTAGGTGAGCAGTTCTTC.

This clonotype was picked up a small number of times. The gene calls are TRBV2 and TRBJ1-1; no firm D call. Trimming cost V 0 bases and J 7 bases, with 6 bases left between them. The CDR3 spans 12 residues. Germline-derived CDR1 and CDR2 are SNHLY and FYNNEI. The CDR3: CASSEAGFEAFF. CDR3 nucleotide sequence: TGTGCCAGCAGTGAAGCGGGGTTTGAAGCTTTCTTT.

The V and J genes are TRBV12-3 or TRBV12-4 and TRBJ1-5; D uncertain. The V and J ends lost 9 bases and 1 base respectively, with 7 bases between them. This CDR3 spans 12 amino acids. The CDR3 nucleotides are TGTGCCAGTAGGGTAAGCAATCAGCCCCAGCATTTT. This sequence encodes CASRVSNQPQHF.

This clonotype has more than one count but fewer than ten. This chain links TRBV5-8 with TRBJ2-5; a possible D gene is TRBD1 (6 bases). Germline CDR1 is SGHTS and CDR2 is YDEGEE. This CDR3 region has 13 residues. The ends were cut back, 1 base at V and 6 bases at J, with 10 bases in the middle. The CDR3 coding sequence is TGTGCCAGCAGCTTGAGGACAGCACAGACCCAGTACTTC. Translated: CASSLRTAQTQYF. Based on the CDR3 plus reference TRBV5-8 and TRBJ2-5, the full variable domain is EAGVTQSPTHLIKTRGQQATLRCSPISGHTSVYWYQQALGLGLQFLLWYDEGEERNRGNFPPRFSGRQFPNYSSELNVNALELEDSALYLCASSLRTAQTQYFGPGTRLLVL.

The CDR3 DNA sequence: TGTGCCAGCAGTGGGGCAGATTATAACTATGGCTACACCTTC. Encoded protein: CASSGADYNYGYTF. V and J are TRBV12-3 or TRBV12-4 and TRBJ1-2; TRBD1 might be the D (5 bases). The ends were cut back, 5 bases at V and 1 base at J, with 11 bases in the middle. CDR3 length: 14 residues.

In regard to this clonotype: Because the CDR3 is missing its conserved closing phenylalanine or tryptophan, this is likely a read error. The DNA for the CDR3 is TGTGCCAGCAGTCCCCAGGGGGCTGGCTATGGCTACACCCTC. This codes for CASSPQGAGYGYTL. The J gene is TRBJ1-2, the V gene TRBV12-3 or TRBV12-4; the match to TRBD1 covers 8 bases. The CDR3 is 14 residues long. V gave up 5 bases and J gave up 4 bases; unmatched junction bases: 6.

This clonotype was seen only a few times. This chain uses TRBV7-9 with TRBJ1-5, with TRBD1 matching over 11 bases. This CDR3 spans 16 amino acids. Germline V gives CDR1 SEHNR, CDR2 FQNEAQ (reference sequence). V lost 5 bases, J lost 7 bases, and 10 bases stayed unmatched. The CDR3 spells CASSPGTGGNGQPQHF. CDR3 coding DNA: TGTGCCAGCAGCCCCGGGACAGGGGGAAATGGGCAGCCCCAGCATTTT.

The rearrangement joins TRBV9 to TRBJ1-2; 10 nucleotides align to TRBD1. The CDR3 has 14 residues. In germline, CDR1 is SGDLS, CDR2 YYNGEE. V shed 4 bases, J shed 10 bases, and the junction held 10 bases outside the gene matches. CDR3 nucleotide sequence: TGTGCCAGCAGCCTACGGACAGGGGGAGTTGACTACACCTTC. Its protein is CASSLRTGGVDYTF.

The chain combines TRBV4-2 with TRBJ2-5; 7 positions match TRBD1. The CDR3 consists of 14 residues. Germline assignment: CDR1 LGHNA and CDR2 YNFKEQ. With V trimmed by 1 base and J by 5 bases, 4 bases remained unmatched. The CDR3 region is CASSQAGTEETQYF. In DNA form, the CDR3 reads TGTGCCAGCAGCCAAGCCGGGACAGAGGAGACCCAGTACTTC.

The genes are TRBV2 and TRBJ2-5, with D tentatively TRBD2 (5 bases). The DNA end is more similar to TRBJ2-7, so the J call may be wrong. Germline V gene lookup returns CDR1 SNHLY and CDR2 FYNNEI. The CDR3 contains 15 residues. The CDR3 coding sequence is TGTGCCAGCAGTGAAGCACGGGATAGACGTTACGAGCAGTACTTC. It is translated as CASSEARDRRYEQYF.

CDR3 loop: CASAWGADTEQYF. The CDR3 DNA reads as TGTGCCAGTGCTTGGGGGGCAGACACCGAGCAGTACTTC. The chain is built from TRBV7-9 and TRBJ2-1; D is tentatively TRBD1 or TRBD2 (6 bases each). TRBJ2-7 matches the DNA end more closely, so the J call is doubtful. The CDR3 consists of 13 residues. Germline loops: CDR1 SEHNR, CDR2 FQNEAQ (reference sequence).

The genes are TRBV7-9 and TRBJ2-5; 10 nucleotides match TRBD1. CDR1 is SEHNR and CDR2 is FQNEAQ in the germline V gene (reference sequence). V dropped 2 bases and J dropped 6; count of bases not matched to a gene: 6. CDR3 length equals 15 residues. CDR3 DNA sequence: TGTGCCAGCAGCTTACTGACAGGGGGCAGGAAGACCCAGTACTTC. Translating it yields CASSLLTGGRKTQYF.

This clonotype appeared a few times. This chain connects TRBV6-5 to TRBJ1-1; 7 bases line up with TRBD1. The CDR3 contains 15 residues. CDR1 and CDR2 from the germline V gene are MNHEY and SVGAGI. Trimming removed 4 bases from V and 2 bases from J; junction bases left unmatched: 7. The DNA of the CDR3 is TGTGCCAGCAGTTGGAGCGTAGGGGGCAACACTGAAGCTTTCTTT. Amino acids: CASSWSVGGNTEAFF.

V is TRBV12-3 or TRBV12-4 and J is TRBJ2-4; no reliable D call. Trimming cost V 1 base and J 1 base, with 8 bases left between them. The CDR3 is made up of 15 amino acids. As DNA, the CDR3 is TGTGCCAGCAGTTTAGGGGCGTTGGCCAAAAACATTCAGTACTTC. It codes for CASSLGALAKNIQYF.

J is TRBJ2-5 and V is TRBV6-2 or TRBV6-3, with TRBD2 as a possible D gene (5 bases). V lost 5 bases and J lost 6, with 16 bases in between. There are 14 residues in the CDR3. Germline CDR1 is MNHEY and CDR2 is SVGEGT. The CDR3 reads CASSPRVETKTQYF. The CDR3 nucleotides read TGTGCCAGCAGTCCGAGGGTCGAGACGAAGACCCAGTACTTC.

The V call is TRBV18, the J call TRBJ2-1; 7 positions match TRBD2. The better agreement between TRBJ2-5 and the DNA end casts doubt on the J call. Germline lookup yields CDR1 KGHSH and CDR2 LQKENI. The CDR3 extends over 15 amino acids. The DNA of the CDR3 is TGTGCCAGCTCGGGCCCGGGACTAACAAGGGAGACCCAGTACTTC. This encodes CASSGPGLTRETQYF.

The chain joins TRBV29-1 to TRBJ2-2, with D perhaps TRBD2 (5 bases). V was cut by 1 base and J by 3 bases, with 15 bases left in between. CDR1 and CDR2 (germline): SQVTM, ANQGSEA. This CDR3 region has 16 residues. The CDR3 here is CSVEVSGFGDTGELFF. In nucleotides, the CDR3 is TGCAGCGTTGAAGTTTCCGGGTTCGGGGACACCGGGGAGCTGTTTTTT.

This clonotype showed up just a few times. The chain carries TRBV5-6 and TRBJ2-3; D perhaps matches TRBD1 (5 bases). The germline V gene encodes CDR1 SGHDT and CDR2 YYEEEE. The CDR3 totals 15 residues. The V and J ends lost 3 bases and 7 bases respectively, with 18 bases between them. As DNA, the CDR3 is TGTGCCAGCAGCTCCCCCGACAGAGTGCTAAATACGCAGTATTTT. This sequence encodes CASSSPDRVLNTQYF.

In this sample, this clonotype turned up a few times. The chain joins TRBV4-1 to TRBJ1-2; D remains ambiguous. CDR1 and CDR2 from the germline V gene are MGHRA and YSYEKL. V was clipped by 1 base and J by 2 bases, with 11 bases between them. The CDR3 has 15 residues. CDR3 nucleotides: TGCGCCAGCAGCCAAGGTCCCAGCAACAACTATGGCTACACCTTC. Its translation is CASSQGPSNNYGYTF.

The chain recombines TRBV30 with TRBJ2-3; D remains ambiguous. The CDR3 sequence is 12 residues long. Trimming cost V 2 bases and J 4 bases, with 7 bases left between them. Germline CDR1 GTSNPN, CDR2 SVGIG (reference sequence). In DNA, the CDR3 is TGTGCCTGGAGTTCAAGTGCAGATACGCAGTATTTT. Its protein is CAWSSSADTQYF.